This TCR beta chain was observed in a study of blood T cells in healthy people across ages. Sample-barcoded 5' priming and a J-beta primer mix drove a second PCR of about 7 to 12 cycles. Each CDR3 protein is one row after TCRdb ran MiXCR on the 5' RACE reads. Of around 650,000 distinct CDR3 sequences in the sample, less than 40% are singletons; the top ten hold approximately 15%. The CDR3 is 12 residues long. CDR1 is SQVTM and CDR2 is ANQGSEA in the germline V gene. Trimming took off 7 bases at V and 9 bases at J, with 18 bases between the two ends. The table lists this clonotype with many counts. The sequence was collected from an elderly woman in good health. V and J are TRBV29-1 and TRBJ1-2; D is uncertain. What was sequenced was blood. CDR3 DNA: TGCAGCGCAACTGACGCCGGCGGGCGCTACACCTTC. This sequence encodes CSATDAGGRYTF.